These 32 T cell receptor beta chains came from one sample sequenced in a study of shared clonotypes between healthy human individuals. Some clones are missing from TCRdb's copy, which holds only in-frame ones; the method was immunoSEQ multiplex PCR. Found here are about 590,000 clones, roughly 95% of them singletons; the top ten hold 0.095% to 0.12%. Selected positively for CCR7 and CD45RO-negative, naive CD8 cells excluded terminally differentiated effector memory CD45RA+ cells. The sequenced material came from naive CD8+ T cells sorted from blood. The receptors derive from a woman in her 30s in good health.

The chain's CDR3 is CASTFTGTGELFF. CDR3 in DNA: TGTGCCAGCACGTTTACCGGGACCGGGGAGCTGTTTTTT. This sequence joins TRBV19 and TRBJ2-2, with D unclear. Deletions cut 9 bases from V and 5 bases from J, with 13 bases between. The length of the CDR3 is 13 residues. Per germline, CDR1 LNHDA and CDR2 SQIVND (reference sequence).

The CDR3 region has the DNA TGTGCCAGCAGTCAACTGGGGGGACAGGGTGGGCAGCCCCAGCATTTT. As protein: CASSQLGGQGGQPQHF. This chain links TRBV27 with TRBJ1-5; 9 bases are a match to TRBD1. Germline CDR1 is MNHEY and CDR2 is SMNVEV (reference sequence). This CDR3 region has 16 residues. Germline trimming cut 5 bases from V and 7 bases from J; bases unmatched to any gene: 12.

The rearrangement links TRBV28 to TRBJ2-7, with 7 bases fitting TRBD1. V lost 3 bases to trimming and J lost 3 bases; unmatched junction nucleotides: 5. CDR3 length: 14 amino acids. Looked up from germline, CDR1 is MDHEN and CDR2 is SYDVKM. The CDR3 coding sequence is TGTGCCAGCAGTTTGGCCGGGACAGACTACGAGCAGTACTTC. This codes for CASSLAGTDYEQYF.

The chain joins TRBV27 to TRBJ2-7, with D possibly being TRBD1 (6 bases). Germline values: CDR1 MNHEY, CDR2 SMNVEV (reference sequence). The CDR3 contains 15 residues. Trimming shortened V by 0 bases and J by 6 bases, and 15 bases separated the two germline ends. For the CDR3, the DNA is TGTGCCAGCAGTTTATCGCAACAGGGAGACGGCGAGCAGTACTTC. Its protein is CASSLSQQGDGEQYF.

The rearrangement links TRBV2 to TRBJ1-1; weak D call: TRBD1 (5 bases). CDR3 length: 11 amino acids. V was pared by 6 bases and J by 10 bases, with 12 bases between. Germline V lookup: CDR1 SNHLY, CDR2 FYNNEI. CDR3 sequence (DNA): TGTGCCAGCAGGGGGGGAGCTGGAGCTTTCTTT. Protein: CASRGGAGAFF.

The rearrangement joins TRBV28 to TRBJ1-5; D unresolved. Germline V gene lookup returns CDR1 MDHEN and CDR2 SYDVKM. V was cut by 4 bases and J by 3 bases, with 13 bases left in between. This CDR3 contains 15 residues. DNA for the CDR3: TGTGCCAGCAGTTCGACCCCGGCCTACAATCAGCCCCAGCATTTT. This gives the protein CASSSTPAYNQPQHF.

This chain's CDR3 is CASSLTPQGAVYNEQFF. The CDR3 nucleotides are TGTGCCAGCAGTTTGACTCCCCAGGGGGCCGTATACAATGAGCAGTTCTTC. The J gene is TRBJ2-1, the V gene TRBV28, with TRBD1 matching 8 bases. With 3 bases clipped from V and 4 bases from J, the junction kept 11 bases outside the gene matches. Germline CDR1 MDHEN, CDR2 SYDVKM. The CDR3 runs to 17 residues.

The chain joins TRBV5-8 to TRBJ2-5; a possible D gene is TRBD2 (7 bases). The CDR3 contains 14 residues. With 0 bases removed from V and 5 bases from J, the gap between germline ends came to 11 bases. Germline V lookup: CDR1 SGHTS, CDR2 YDEGEE. The CDR3 region is CASSLEGGGETQYF. DNA of the CDR3: TGTGCCAGCAGCTTGGAAGGGGGAGGGGAGACCCAGTACTTC.

The gene calls are TRBV19 and TRBJ1-2; D is ambiguous. The CDR3 sequence is 16 residues long. The germline V gene encodes CDR1 LNHDA and CDR2 SQIVND (reference sequence). V dropped 4 bases and J dropped 0 bases, with 15 bases sitting between them. The chain's CDR3 is CASSTPWASSNYGYTF. The DNA for the CDR3 is TGTGCCAGTAGTACCCCCTGGGCCTCGTCTAACTATGGCTACACCTTC.

The V gene is TRBV2, the J gene TRBJ2-7; D remains unclear. Per the germline V gene, CDR1 is SNHLY and CDR2 is FYNNEI. V lost 4 bases to trimming and J lost 4 bases, with 11 bases between them. The CDR3 runs to 13 residues. The CDR3: CASSAGVGYEQYF. CDR3 in DNA: TGTGCCAGCAGTGCTGGGGTCGGTTACGAGCAGTACTTC.

The chain joins TRBV5-4 to TRBJ2-1; TRBD2 matches 11 bases. Germline V gene sequence: CDR1 SGHNT, CDR2 YYREEE (reference sequence). The length of the CDR3 is 15 residues. With V trimmed by 0 bases and J by 8 bases, 4 bases remained unmatched. CDR3 sequence reads: CASSLGSGRGHEQFF. CDR3 sequence (DNA): TGTGCCAGCAGCTTGGGTAGCGGGAGGGGCCATGAGCAGTTCTTC.

The chain combines TRBV5-1 with TRBJ2-7, with 10 bases matching TRBD2. J gave up 5 bases and V 5 bases, and 10 bases lay outside the gene matches. Looked up from germline, CDR1 is SGHRS and CDR2 is YFSETQ. CDR3 size: 15 residues. CDR3 in DNA: TGCGCCAGCAGTCCCCTTAGCGGGAGGACCCACGAGCAGTACTTC. Protein product: CASSPLSGRTHEQYF. Variable domain in full (rest from reference TRBV5-1 and TRBJ2-7): KAGVTQTPRYLIKTRGQQVTLSCSPISGHRSVSWYQQTPGQGLQFLFEYFSETQRNKGNFPGRFSGRQFSNSRSEMNVSTLELGDSALYLCASSPLSGRTHEQYFGPGTRLTVT.

V usage is TRBV2 and J usage is TRBJ2-2; 11 bases fit TRBD2. The CDR3 runs to 16 residues. Germline CDR1 and CDR2: SNHLY and FYNNEI. V lost 6 bases to trimming and J lost 4 bases; unmatched junction nucleotides: 7. The CDR3 protein is CASRPTSGIITGELFF. CDR3 coding DNA: TGTGCCAGCAGACCGACTAGCGGGATAATCACCGGGGAGCTGTTTTTT.

The V call is TRBV2, the J call TRBJ2-3; D gene unclear. The V gene lost 3 bases and the J gene lost 6 bases, with 7 bases spanning the gap. The length of the CDR3 is 12 residues. The germline V gene has CDR1 SNHLY and CDR2 FYNNEI. The CDR3 DNA sequence: TGTGCCAGCAGTGACTACGTGGATACGCAGTATTTT. Translated: CASSDYVDTQYF. Drawing the rest from reference TRBV2 and TRBJ2-3, the complete variable domain is EPEVTQTPSHQVTQMGQEVILRCVPISNHLYFYWYRQILGQKVEFLVSFYNNEISEKSEIFDDQFSVERPDGSNFTLKIRSTKLEDSAMYFCASSDYVDTQYFGPGTRLTVL.

V and J are TRBV28 and TRBJ2-7, with D possibly TRBD2 on 6 matching bases. The CDR3 consists of 16 residues. V dropped 6 bases and J dropped 5 bases, with 23 bases sitting between them. Germline V gene lookup returns CDR1 MDHEN and CDR2 SYDVKM. The CDR3 region is CASSNLRREQRNEQYF. Written as DNA, the CDR3 is TGTGCCAGCAGCAACCTTCGCCGGGAGCAGAGGAACGAGCAGTACTTC.

This clone showed up just once. The V and J genes are TRBV4-1 and TRBJ2-1; tentatively, D is TRBD1 (6 bases). Trimming pared 3 bases from V and 4 bases from J, leaving 13 bases between. The CDR3 totals 15 residues. In germline, CDR1 is MGHRA, CDR2 YSYEKL. CDR3 amino acids: CASSQGAGEYNEQFF. The CDR3 bases are TGCGCCAGCAGCCAGGGGGCTGGCGAGTACAATGAGCAGTTCTTC.

The chain combines TRBV11-2 with TRBJ2-1, with D tentatively TRBD2 (5 bases). The CDR3 length is 16 residues. V was cut by 4 bases and J by 8 bases, with 21 bases left in between. Germline V gene data show CDR1 as SGHAT and CDR2 as FQNNGV. The CDR3 nucleotides read TGTGCCAGCAGCTCCTCTTCCTTGCGGGTTTACGATGAGCAGTTCTTC. This translates into CASSSSSLRVYDEQFF.

The gene calls are TRBV7-7 and TRBJ2-2; the D gene is possibly TRBD1 (6 bases). The CDR3 totals 15 residues. Between the trimmed V and J ends, which lost 3 bases and 0 bases, there was a span of 8 bases. The V gene's germline CDR1 is SSHAT and CDR2 FNYEAQ (reference sequence). The CDR3 DNA reads as TGTGCCAGCAGCTTGGACAGATCGAACACCGGGGAGCTGTTTTTT. Protein: CASSLDRSNTGELFF. The full variable domain, in which reference TRBV7-7 and TRBJ2-2 provide the parts outside the CDR3, is GAGVSQSPRYKVTKRGQDVTLRCDPISSHATLYWYQQALGQGPEFLTYFNYEAQPDKSGLPSDRFSAERPEGSISTLTIQRTEQRDSAMYRCASSLDRSNTGELFFGEGSRLTVL.

The gene calls are TRBV19 and TRBJ2-1; 9 positions match TRBD1. From germline, CDR1 is LNHDA and CDR2 SQIVND (reference sequence). Trimming at V came to 6 bases and at J to 5 bases, leaving 8 bases not matched to a gene. The CDR3 is 15 residues long. CDR3 sequence reads: CASSWGQGADNEQFF. Written as DNA, the CDR3 is TGTGCCAGTAGCTGGGGACAGGGAGCCGACAATGAGCAGTTCTTC.

The chain couples TRBV30 to TRBJ1-2; unclear D gene. Deletions cut 5 bases from V and 3 bases from J, with 4 bases between. This CDR3 spans 10 amino acids. The germline gives CDR1 GTSNPN, CDR2 SVGIG (reference sequence). The DNA for the CDR3 is TGTGCCTGGGGACACTATGGCTACACCTTC. Its protein product is CAWGHYGYTF.

The chain is built from TRBV28 and TRBJ2-1; 7 positions agree with TRBD1. This CDR3 is 12 amino acids long. J gave up 12 bases and V 6 bases, and 8 bases lay outside the gene matches. Germline V CDR1 and CDR2: MDHEN, SYDVKM. CDR3: CASSTGESTQFF. The CDR3 region has the DNA TGTGCCAGCAGCACAGGGGAAAGTACGCAGTTCTTC.

The genes are TRBV7-2 and TRBJ2-7; 7 bases are shared with TRBD1. V shed 5 bases, J shed 2 bases, and the junction held 9 bases outside the gene matches. CDR1 is SGHTA, CDR2 FQGNSA, per germline. The CDR3 is 15 amino acids. CDR3 amino acids: CASSDPPGQPYEQYF. The CDR3 DNA reads as TGTGCCAGCAGCGATCCGCCGGGACAGCCCTACGAGCAGTACTTC.

CDR3 DNA sequence: TGTGCCAGCAGCTTATACAGCGGGGCCAACAATGAGCAGTTCTTC. Translation: CASSLYSGANNEQFF. The V gene is TRBV7-8, the J gene TRBJ2-1; 7 nucleotides match TRBD2. Germline loops: CDR1 SGHVS, CDR2 FQNEAQ. This CDR3 region has 15 residues. V lost 2 bases and J lost 5; bases outside the gene matches: 6.

The chain couples TRBV6-1 to TRBJ2-3; D may be TRBD1 (6 bases). The CDR3 contains 16 residues. V was trimmed by 0 bases and J by 1 base, leaving 11 bases between them. Per germline, CDR1 MNHNS and CDR2 SASEGT. The CDR3 reads CASSEAGGWGTDTQYF. The CDR3 DNA follows: TGTGCCAGCAGTGAAGCAGGGGGTTGGGGCACAGATACGCAGTATTTT.

This chain links TRBV28 with TRBJ2-1, with 7 positions matching TRBD2. This CDR3 contains 19 residues. Trimming at V came to 4 bases and at J to 4 bases, leaving 19 bases not matched to a gene. CDR1 and CDR2 (germline): MDHEN, SYDVKM. This CDR3 reads CASSSPLGGFRAGYNEQFF. DNA of the CDR3: TGTGCCAGCAGTTCTCCTCTCGGGGGGTTTCGAGCGGGATACAATGAGCAGTTCTTC.

Regarding this clone: Other DNA sequences of this sample code for an identical CDR3. The chain employs TRBV5-1 and TRBJ2-7, with 10 bases matching TRBD2. V was clipped by 0 bases and J by 4 bases; unmatched bases: 4. The CDR3 is 15 amino acids. Germline V CDR1 and CDR2: SGHRS, YFSETQ. In DNA form, the CDR3 reads TGCGCCAGCAGCTTGGAAGCGGGAGGGCCTTACGAGCAGTACTTC. Translated: CASSLEAGGPYEQYF.

The CDR3: CASSLDPGNQPQHF. Here the CDR3 DNA reads TGTGCCAGCAGCTTAGATCCGGGGAATCAGCCCCAGCATTTT. The chain recombines TRBV11-2 with TRBJ1-5; D call uncertain. CDR1 and CDR2 from the germline V gene are SGHAT and FQNNGV. The CDR3 totals 14 residues. V shed 0 bases and J shed 4 bases, with 7 bases lying between them.

The chain couples TRBV7-8 to TRBJ2-1, with 10 bases identical to TRBD2. J gave up 7 bases and V 4 bases, and 7 bases lay outside the gene matches. The length of the CDR3 is 15 residues. Germline V gene lookup returns CDR1 SGHVS and CDR2 FQNEAQ. The CDR3 loop reads CASSSGLASLNEQFF. CDR3 DNA sequence: TGTGCCAGCAGCTCGGGACTAGCGTCCTTGAATGAGCAGTTCTTC.

This clone was seen only once. The rearrangement joins TRBV13 to TRBJ2-4, with 9 bases identical to TRBD2. The junction had 5 bases not matched to a gene; V was cut back by 1 base and J by 7 bases. The CDR3 runs to 15 residues. Looked up from germline, CDR1 is PRHDT and CDR2 is FYEKMQ (reference sequence). DNA of the CDR3: TGTGCCAGCAGCTTAGTGCGGGAGGGAGGTAACATTCAGTACTTC. It specifies CASSLVREGGNIQYF.

This clone was detected a few times. The V call is TRBV19, the J call TRBJ1-1; D ambiguous. Germline lookup yields CDR1 LNHDA and CDR2 SQIVND (reference sequence). The CDR3 is made up of 15 amino acids. V lost 3 bases and J lost 5, with 16 bases in between. CDR3 amino acids: CASSISRQLGTEAFF. CDR3 nucleotide sequence: TGTGCCAGTAGTATTTCGCGGCAGCTGGGGACTGAAGCTTTCTTT.

CDR3 residues: CASSIDSGTPHPYNEQFF. The CDR3 DNA is TGTGCCAGTAGTATAGACTCCGGGACCCCCCATCCCTACAATGAGCAGTTCTTC. The gene calls are TRBV19 and TRBJ2-1; D assignment may be TRBD1 or TRBD2 (5 bases each). CDR3 length equals 18 residues. CDR1 LNHDA and CDR2 SQIVND come from the germline V gene (reference sequence). Trimming removed 0 bases at V and 2 bases at J, with 17 bases between.

V usage is TRBV19 and J usage is TRBJ2-2; TRBD2 matches at 8 bases. This CDR3 spans 19 amino acids. Germline loops: CDR1 LNHDA, CDR2 SQIVND (reference sequence). J lost 1 base, V lost 2 bases, and 12 bases had no gene match. The DNA of the CDR3 is TGTGCCAGTAGTATACACACGATTTTCCTAGCGGGGAACACCGGGGAGCTGTTTTTT. This sequence encodes CASSIHTIFLAGNTGELFF.